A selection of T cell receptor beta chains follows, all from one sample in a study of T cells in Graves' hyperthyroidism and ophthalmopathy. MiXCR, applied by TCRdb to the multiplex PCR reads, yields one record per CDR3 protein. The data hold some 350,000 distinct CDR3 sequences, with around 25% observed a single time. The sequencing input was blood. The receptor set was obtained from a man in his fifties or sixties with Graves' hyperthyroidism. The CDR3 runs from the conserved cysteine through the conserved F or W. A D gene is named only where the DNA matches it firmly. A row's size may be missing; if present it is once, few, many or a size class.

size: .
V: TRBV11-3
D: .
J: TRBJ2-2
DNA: TGTGCCAGCAGCTTAGGGCCGGGAGGGGAGCTGTTTTTT
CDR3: CASSLGPGGELFF

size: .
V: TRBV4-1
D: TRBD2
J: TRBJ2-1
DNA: TGCGCCAGCAGCCAAGGGCGGGAGACGGATGAGCAGTTCTTC
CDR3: CASSQGRETDEQFF

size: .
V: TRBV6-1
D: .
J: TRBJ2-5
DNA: TGTGCCAGCAGAGGCGTTAAGGTTCGGGAGACCCAGTACTTC
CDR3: CASRGVKVRETQYF

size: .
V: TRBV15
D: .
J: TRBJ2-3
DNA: TGTGCCACCAGCAGAGAGGGGGGTACGCAGTATTTT
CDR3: CATSREGGTQYF

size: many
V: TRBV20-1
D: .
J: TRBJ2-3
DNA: TGCAGTGCTAGTCCCGCAGATACGCAGTATTTT
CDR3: CSASPADTQYF

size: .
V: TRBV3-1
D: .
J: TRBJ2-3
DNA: TGTGCCAGCAGCCAAGGCTTCGGACAAAAGTATTTT
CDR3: CASSQGFGQKYF

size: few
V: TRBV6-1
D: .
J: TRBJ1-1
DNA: TGTGCCAGCAGCCCTTTAACCGTCGACACTGAAGCTTTCTTT
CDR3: CASSPLTVDTEAFF

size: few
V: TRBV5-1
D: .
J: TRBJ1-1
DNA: TGCGCCAGCAGCCTCCGGGGGACGGGAAACACTGAAGCTTTCTTT
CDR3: CASSLRGTGNTEAFF

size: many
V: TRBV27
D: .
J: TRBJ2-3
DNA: TGTGCCAGCAGTTTACGGAGGGAGGCAGATACGCAGTATTTT
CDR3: CASSLRREADTQYF

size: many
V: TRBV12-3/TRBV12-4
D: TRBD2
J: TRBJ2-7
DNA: TGTGCCAGCAGTCCCAACCCGACTAGGACTAGCGGGAACCACGAGCAGTACTTC
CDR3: CASSPNPTRTSGNHEQYF

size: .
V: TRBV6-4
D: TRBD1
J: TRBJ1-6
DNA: TGTGCCAGCAGTGCAATCCAGGGGGGTAATTCACCCCTCCACTTT
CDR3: CASSAIQGGNSPLHF

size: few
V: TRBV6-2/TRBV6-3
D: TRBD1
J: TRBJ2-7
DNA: TGTGCCAGCACCCCCGGGACAGGGGCAAGTGAGCAGTACTTC
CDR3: CASTPGTGASEQYF

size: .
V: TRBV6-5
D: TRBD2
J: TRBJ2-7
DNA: TGTGCCAGCAGTCCCTCGACTAGCGGGAGGGCCACCTACGAGCAGTACTTC
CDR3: CASSPSTSGRATYEQYF

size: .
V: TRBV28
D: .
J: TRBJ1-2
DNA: TGTGCCAGCAGTTTAAGGACATATGGCTACACCTTC
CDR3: CASSLRTYGYTF

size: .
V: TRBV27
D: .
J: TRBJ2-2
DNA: TGTGCCAGCAGTCCAAAGTCGAACACCGGGGAGCTGTTTTTT
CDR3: CASSPKSNTGELFF

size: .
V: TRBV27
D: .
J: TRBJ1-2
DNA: TGTGCCAGCAGTCACAGGGCGACTAACTATGGCTACACCTTC
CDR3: CASSHRATNYGYTF

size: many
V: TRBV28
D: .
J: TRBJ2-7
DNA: TGTGCCAGCAGTTTATCCTTGCGCCGCGAGCAGTACTTC
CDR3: CASSLSLRREQYF

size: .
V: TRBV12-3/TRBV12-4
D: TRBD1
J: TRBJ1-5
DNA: TGTGCCAGCACCTCGACAGGGGCGGACAATCAGCCCCAGCATTTT
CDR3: CASTSTGADNQPQHF

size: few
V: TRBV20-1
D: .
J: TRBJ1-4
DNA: TGCAGTGCGAAAGCTCGGGTTAATGAAAAACTGTTTTTT
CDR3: CSAKARVNEKLFF

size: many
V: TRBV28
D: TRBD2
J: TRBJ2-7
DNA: TGTGCCAGCAGTTGGAGCGGGAGTAGGTCCTACGAGCAGTACTTC
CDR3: CASSWSGSRSYEQYF

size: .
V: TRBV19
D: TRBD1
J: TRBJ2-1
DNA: TGTGCCAGTACGGACAGGTCTTTGGACAATGAGCAGTTCTTC
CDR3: CASTDRSLDNEQFF

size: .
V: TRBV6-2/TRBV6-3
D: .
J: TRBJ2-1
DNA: TGTGCCAGCAGTCGGGGCTCCCAAATCGGATACAATGAGCAGTTCTTC
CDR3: CASSRGSQIGYNEQFF

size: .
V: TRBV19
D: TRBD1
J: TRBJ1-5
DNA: TGTGCCAGTAGCCTCCGAGCAGGGGGCGCAAGTATAAGCAATCAGCCCCAGCATTTT
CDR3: CASSLRAGGASISNQPQHF